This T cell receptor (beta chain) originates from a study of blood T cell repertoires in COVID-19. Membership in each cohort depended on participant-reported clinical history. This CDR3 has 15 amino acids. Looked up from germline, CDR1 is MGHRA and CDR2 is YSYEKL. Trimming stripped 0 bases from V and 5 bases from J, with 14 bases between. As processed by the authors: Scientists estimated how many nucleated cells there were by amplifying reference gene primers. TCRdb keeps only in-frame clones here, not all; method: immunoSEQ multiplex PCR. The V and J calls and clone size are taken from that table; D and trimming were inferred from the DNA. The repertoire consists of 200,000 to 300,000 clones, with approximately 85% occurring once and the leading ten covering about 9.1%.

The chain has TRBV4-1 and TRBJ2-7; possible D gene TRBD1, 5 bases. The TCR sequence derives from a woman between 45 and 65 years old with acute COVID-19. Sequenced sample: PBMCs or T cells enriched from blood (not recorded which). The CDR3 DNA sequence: TGCGCCAGCAGCCAAGACGGGCAGGGTCAGAACGAGCAGTACTTC. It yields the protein CASSQDGQGQNEQYF.